Each of the 5 T cell receptor beta chains below was sequenced from the same sample in a study of technical replicates of blood from a few donors. Clones were sequenced by immunoSEQ multiplex PCR, and TCRdb holds only the in-frame ones, with some missing. The sample records tens of thousands of clones, around 91% being singletons. The specimen sequenced was T cells isolated from PBMCs. All receptors come from a human donor in good health.

The V and J genes are TRBV4-1 and TRBJ2-3; 8 bases are shared with TRBD2. Unmatched junction bases numbered 21, after V lost 2 bases and J lost 5 bases. CDR1 is MGHRA and CDR2 is YSYEKL in the germline V gene. This CDR3 spans 20 amino acids. The CDR3 protein is CASSQTPLAGGRVGVDTQYF. In nucleotides, the CDR3 is TGCGCCAGCAGCCAAACCCCCCTGGCGGGAGGTCGAGTCGGGGTAGATACGCAGTATTTT.

The chain combines TRBV19 with TRBJ1-1; 8 bases are a match to TRBD1. Germline trimming cut 5 bases from V and 11 bases from J; bases unmatched to any gene: 7. This CDR3 has 12 amino acids. Germline V gene data show CDR1 as LNHDA and CDR2 as SQIVND (reference sequence). The CDR3 coding sequence is TGTGCCAGTAGTGAGACAGGGGCGGCCGCTTTCTTT. The encoded protein is CASSETGAAAFF.

V is TRBV7-8 and J is TRBJ2-3, with D maybe TRBD1 (5 bases). The CDR3 sequence is 13 residues long. V was trimmed by 0 bases and J by 5 bases, leaving 6 bases between them. Germline V lookup: CDR1 SGHVS, CDR2 FQNEAQ. In DNA form, the CDR3 reads TGTGCCAGCAGCTTAGCCAGGGTAGATACGCAGTATTTT. Translation: CASSLARVDTQYF.

The genes are TRBV27 and TRBJ1-5; the match to TRBD1 covers 7 bases. The CDR3 loop spans 18 amino acids. Trimming at V came to 2 bases and at J to 0 bases, leaving 10 bases not matched to a gene. The germline gives CDR1 MNHEY, CDR2 SMNVEV (reference sequence). The CDR3: CASSLGGGLESSNQPQHF. The CDR3 DNA sequence: TGTGCCAGCAGTTTAGGAGGGGGCTTAGAAAGTAGCAATCAGCCCCAGCATTTT.

The chain employs TRBV28 and TRBJ1-5; 9 positions agree with TRBD1. The CDR3 runs 14 residues. Germline CDR1 reads MDHEN; CDR2 reads SYDVKM. With 3 bases clipped from V and 7 bases from J, the junction kept 4 bases outside the gene matches. The CDR3 here is CASSFRTGEQPQHF. DNA for the CDR3: TGTGCCAGCAGTTTCAGGACAGGGGAGCAGCCCCAGCATTTT.